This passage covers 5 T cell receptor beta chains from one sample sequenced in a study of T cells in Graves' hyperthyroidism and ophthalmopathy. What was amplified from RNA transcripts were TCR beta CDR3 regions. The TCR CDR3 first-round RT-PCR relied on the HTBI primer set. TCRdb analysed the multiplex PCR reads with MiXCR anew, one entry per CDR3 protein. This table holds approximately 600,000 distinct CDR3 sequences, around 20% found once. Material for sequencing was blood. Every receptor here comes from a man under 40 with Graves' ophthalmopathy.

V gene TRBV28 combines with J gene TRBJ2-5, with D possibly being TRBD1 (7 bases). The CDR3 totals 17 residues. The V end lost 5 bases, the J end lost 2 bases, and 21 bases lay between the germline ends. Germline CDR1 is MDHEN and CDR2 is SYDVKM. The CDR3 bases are TGTGCCAGCAGTCCTCGGCGGCAGGGGGGCCCACAAGAGACCCAGTACTTC. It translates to CASSPRRQGGPQETQYF.

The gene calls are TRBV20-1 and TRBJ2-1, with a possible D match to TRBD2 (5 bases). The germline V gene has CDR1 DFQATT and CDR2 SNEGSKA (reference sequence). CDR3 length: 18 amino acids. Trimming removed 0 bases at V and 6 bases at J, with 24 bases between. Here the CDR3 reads CSARDRETGGDIINEQFF. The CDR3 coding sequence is TGCAGTGCTAGAGATAGGGAGACGGGTGGGGATATTATCAATGAGCAGTTCTTC.

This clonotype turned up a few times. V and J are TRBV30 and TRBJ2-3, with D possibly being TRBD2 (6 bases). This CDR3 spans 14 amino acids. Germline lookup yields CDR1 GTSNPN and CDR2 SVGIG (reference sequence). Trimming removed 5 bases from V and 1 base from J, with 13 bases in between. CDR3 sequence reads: CAWGVLAGTDTQYF. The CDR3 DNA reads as TGTGCCTGGGGGGTACTAGCAGGCACAGATACGCAGTATTTT.

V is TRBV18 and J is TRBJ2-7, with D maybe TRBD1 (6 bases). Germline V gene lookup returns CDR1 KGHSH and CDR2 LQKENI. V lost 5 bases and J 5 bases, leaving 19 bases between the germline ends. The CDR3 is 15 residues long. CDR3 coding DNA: TGTGCCAGCTCAGAAACCGGGACAACAAGCCACGAGCAGTACTTC. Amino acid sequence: CASSETGTTSHEQYF.

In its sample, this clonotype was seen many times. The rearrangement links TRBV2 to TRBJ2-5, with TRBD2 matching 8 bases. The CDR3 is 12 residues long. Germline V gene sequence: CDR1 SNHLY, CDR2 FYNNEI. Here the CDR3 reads CADQTSVETQYF. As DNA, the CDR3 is TGTGCAGATCAGACTAGCGTTGAGACCCAGTACTTC.